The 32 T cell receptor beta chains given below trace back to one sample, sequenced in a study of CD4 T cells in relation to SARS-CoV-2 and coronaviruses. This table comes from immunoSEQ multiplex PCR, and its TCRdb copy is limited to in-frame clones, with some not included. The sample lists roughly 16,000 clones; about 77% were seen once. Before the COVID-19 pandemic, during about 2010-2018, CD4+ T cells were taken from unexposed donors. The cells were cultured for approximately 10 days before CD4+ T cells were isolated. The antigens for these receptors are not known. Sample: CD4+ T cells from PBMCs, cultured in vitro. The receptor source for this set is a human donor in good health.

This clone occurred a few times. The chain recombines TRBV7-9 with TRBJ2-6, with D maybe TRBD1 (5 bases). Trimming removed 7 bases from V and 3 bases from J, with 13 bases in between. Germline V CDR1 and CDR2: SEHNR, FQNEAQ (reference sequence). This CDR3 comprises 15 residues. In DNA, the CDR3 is TGTGCCAGCACTAGACAGCACTATGGGGCCAACGTCCTGACTTTC. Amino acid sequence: CASTRQHYGANVLTF. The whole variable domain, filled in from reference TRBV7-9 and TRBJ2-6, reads DTGVSQNPRHKITKRGQNVTFRCDPISEHNRLYWYRQTLGQGPEFLTYFQNEAQLEKSRLLSDRFSAERPKGSFSTLEIQRTEQGDSAMYLCASTRQHYGANVLTFGAGSRLTVL.

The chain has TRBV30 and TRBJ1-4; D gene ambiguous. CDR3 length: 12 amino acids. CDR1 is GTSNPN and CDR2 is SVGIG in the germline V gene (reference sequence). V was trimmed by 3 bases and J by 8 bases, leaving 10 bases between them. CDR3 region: CAWSHSDEKLFF. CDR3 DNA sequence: TGTGCCTGGAGCCACAGTGACGAAAAACTGTTTTTT.

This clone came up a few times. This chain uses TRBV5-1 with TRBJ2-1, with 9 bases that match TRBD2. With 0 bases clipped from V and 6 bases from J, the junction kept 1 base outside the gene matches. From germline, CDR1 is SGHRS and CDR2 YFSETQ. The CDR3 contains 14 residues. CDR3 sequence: CASSLATSGNEQFF. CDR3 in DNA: TGCGCCAGCAGCTTGGCGACTAGCGGCAATGAGCAGTTCTTC.

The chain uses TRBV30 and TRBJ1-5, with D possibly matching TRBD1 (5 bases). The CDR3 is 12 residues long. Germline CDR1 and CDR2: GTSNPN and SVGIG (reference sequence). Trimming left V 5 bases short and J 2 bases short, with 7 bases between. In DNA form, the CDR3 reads TGTGCCTGGGGGACGGGCAATCAGCCCCAGCATTTT. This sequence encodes CAWGTGNQPQHF.

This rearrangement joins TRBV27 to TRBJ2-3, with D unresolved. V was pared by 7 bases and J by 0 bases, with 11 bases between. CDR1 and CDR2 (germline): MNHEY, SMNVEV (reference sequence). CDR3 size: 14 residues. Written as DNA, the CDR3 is TGTGCCAGCACCTCCCGGACGAGCACAGATACGCAGTATTTT. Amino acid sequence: CASTSRTSTDTQYF.

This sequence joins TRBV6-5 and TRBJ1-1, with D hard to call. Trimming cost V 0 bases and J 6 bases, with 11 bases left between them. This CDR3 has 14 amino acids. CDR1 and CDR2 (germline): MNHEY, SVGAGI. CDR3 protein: CASSYSSDTPEAFF. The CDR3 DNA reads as TGTGCCAGCAGTTACTCTTCGGATACCCCTGAAGCTTTCTTT.

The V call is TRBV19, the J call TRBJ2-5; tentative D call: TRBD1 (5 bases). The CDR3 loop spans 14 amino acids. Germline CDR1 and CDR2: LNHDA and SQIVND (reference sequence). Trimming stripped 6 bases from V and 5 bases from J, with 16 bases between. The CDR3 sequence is CASSPGAVGETQYF. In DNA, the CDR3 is TGTGCCAGTAGCCCTGGGGCAGTTGGGGAGACCCAGTACTTC.

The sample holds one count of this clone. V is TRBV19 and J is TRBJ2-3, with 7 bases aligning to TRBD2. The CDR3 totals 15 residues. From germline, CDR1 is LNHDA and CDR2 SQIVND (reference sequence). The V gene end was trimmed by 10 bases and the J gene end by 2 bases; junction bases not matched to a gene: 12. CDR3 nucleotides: TGTGCCACTTATAGCGGGCATGGGTACACAGATACGCAGTATTTT. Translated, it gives CATYSGHGYTDTQYF.

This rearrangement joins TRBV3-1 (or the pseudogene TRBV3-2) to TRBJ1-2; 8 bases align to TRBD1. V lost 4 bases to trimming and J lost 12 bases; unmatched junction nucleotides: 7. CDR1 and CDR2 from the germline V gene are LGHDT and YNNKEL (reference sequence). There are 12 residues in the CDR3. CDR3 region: CASSLRTGPHTF. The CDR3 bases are TGTGCCAGCAGCCTAAGGACAGGGCCGCACACCTTC.

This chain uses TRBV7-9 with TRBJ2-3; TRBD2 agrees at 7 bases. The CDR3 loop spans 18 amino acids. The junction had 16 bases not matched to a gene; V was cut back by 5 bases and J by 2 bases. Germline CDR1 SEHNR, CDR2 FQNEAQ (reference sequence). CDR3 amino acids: CASSHLGLAEIYTDTQYF. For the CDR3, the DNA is TGTGCCAGCAGCCACCTGGGGCTAGCGGAAATCTACACAGATACGCAGTATTTT.

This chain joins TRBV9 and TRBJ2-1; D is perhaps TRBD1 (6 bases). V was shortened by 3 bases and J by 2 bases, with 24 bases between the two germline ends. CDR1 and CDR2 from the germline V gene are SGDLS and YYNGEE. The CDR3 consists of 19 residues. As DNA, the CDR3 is TGTGCCAGCAGCGACCAGGTGGTGGGGGCAAGAAGGCCCTACAATGAGCAGTTCTTC. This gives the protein CASSDQVVGARRPYNEQFF. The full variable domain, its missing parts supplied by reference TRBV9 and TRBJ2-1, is DSGVTQTPKHLITATGQRVTLRCSPRSGDLSVYWYQQSLDQGLQFLIQYYNGEERAKGNILERFSAQQFPDLHSELNLSSLELGDSALYFCASSDQVVGARRPYNEQFFGPGTRLTVL.

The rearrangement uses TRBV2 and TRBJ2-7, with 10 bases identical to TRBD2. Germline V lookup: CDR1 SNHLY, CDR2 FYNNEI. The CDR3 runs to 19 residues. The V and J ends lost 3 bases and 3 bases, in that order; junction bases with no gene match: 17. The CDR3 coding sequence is TGTGCCAGCAGTGATCCGCGGGCTAGCGGGAGCGAATCTTTCTACGAGCAGTACTTC. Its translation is CASSDPRASGSESFYEQYF.

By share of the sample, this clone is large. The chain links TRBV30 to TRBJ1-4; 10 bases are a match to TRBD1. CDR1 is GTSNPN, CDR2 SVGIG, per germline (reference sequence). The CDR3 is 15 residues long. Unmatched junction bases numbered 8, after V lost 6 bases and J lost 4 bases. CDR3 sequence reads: CACSYRDRGNEKLFF. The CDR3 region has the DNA TGTGCCTGCAGTTACCGGGACAGGGGTAATGAAAAACTGTTTTTT.

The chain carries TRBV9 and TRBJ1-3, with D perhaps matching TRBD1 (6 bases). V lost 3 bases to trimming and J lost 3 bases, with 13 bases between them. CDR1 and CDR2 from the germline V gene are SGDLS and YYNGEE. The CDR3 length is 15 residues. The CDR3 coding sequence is TGTGCCAGCAGCGCCCAACAGGGAGGTGGAAACACCATATATTTT. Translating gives CASSAQQGGGNTIYF.

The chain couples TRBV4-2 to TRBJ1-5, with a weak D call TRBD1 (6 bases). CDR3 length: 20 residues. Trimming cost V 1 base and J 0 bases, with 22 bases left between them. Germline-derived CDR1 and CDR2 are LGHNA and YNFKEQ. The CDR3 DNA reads TGTGCCAGCAGCCAAGTGCGGCTCGGCAGGGGCCCTTATAGCAATCAGCCCCAGCATTTT. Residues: CASSQVRLGRGPYSNQPQHF.

In DNA, the CDR3 is TGCGCCAGCAGTGGGAGGGACAGGGTCCGCTCCTACGAGCAGTACTTC. Translation: CASSGRDRVRSYEQYF. J is TRBJ2-7 and V is TRBV10-2, with TRBD1 identical over 9 bases. With V trimmed by 4 bases and J by 0 bases, 7 bases remained unmatched. The CDR3 has 16 amino acids. Per germline, CDR1 WSHSY and CDR2 SAAADI.

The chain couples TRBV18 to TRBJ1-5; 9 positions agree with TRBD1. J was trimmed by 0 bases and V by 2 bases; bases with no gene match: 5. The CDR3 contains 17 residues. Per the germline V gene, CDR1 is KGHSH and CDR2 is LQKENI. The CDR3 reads CASSPGQGPYSNQPQHF. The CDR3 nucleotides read TGTGCCAGCTCACCAGGACAGGGGCCATATAGCAATCAGCCCCAGCATTTT.

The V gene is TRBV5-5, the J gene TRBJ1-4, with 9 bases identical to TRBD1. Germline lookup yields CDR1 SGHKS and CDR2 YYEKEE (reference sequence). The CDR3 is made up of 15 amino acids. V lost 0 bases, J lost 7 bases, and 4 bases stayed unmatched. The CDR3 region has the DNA TGTGCCAGCAGCTTGGCCGGGACAGGGTTTGAAAAACTGTTTTTT. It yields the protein CASSLAGTGFEKLFF.

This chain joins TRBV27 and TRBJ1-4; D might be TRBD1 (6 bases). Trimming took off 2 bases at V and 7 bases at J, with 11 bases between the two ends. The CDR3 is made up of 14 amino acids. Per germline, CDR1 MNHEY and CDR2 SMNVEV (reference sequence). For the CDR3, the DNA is TGTGCCAGCAGTTTACTCGGGACACCTGAAAAACTGTTTTTT. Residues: CASSLLGTPEKLFF.

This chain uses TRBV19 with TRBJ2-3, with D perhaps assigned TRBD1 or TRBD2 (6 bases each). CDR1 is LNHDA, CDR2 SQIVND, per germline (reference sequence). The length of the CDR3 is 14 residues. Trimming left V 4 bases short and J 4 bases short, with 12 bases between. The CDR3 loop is CASSTRGLPDTQYF. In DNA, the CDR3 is TGTGCCAGTAGTACTCGGGGGCTGCCAGATACGCAGTATTTT.

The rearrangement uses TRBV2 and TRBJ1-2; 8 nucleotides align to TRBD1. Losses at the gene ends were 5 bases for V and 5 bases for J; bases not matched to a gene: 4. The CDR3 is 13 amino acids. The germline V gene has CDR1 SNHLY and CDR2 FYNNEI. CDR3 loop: CASSTGQAYGYTF. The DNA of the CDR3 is TGTGCCAGCAGTACGGGACAGGCGTATGGCTACACCTTC.

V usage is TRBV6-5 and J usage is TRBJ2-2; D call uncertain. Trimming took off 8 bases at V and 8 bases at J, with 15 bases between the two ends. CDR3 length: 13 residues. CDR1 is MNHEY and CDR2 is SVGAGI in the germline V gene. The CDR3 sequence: CASGRARAGELFF. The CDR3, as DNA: TGTGCCAGCGGCCGGGCACGAGCTGGGGAGCTGTTTTTT.

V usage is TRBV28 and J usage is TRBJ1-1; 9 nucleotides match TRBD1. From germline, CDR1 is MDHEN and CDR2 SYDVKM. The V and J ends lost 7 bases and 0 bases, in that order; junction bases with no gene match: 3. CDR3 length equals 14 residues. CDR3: CASNTGGMNTEAFF. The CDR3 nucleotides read TGTGCCAGCAATACAGGGGGCATGAACACTGAAGCTTTCTTT.

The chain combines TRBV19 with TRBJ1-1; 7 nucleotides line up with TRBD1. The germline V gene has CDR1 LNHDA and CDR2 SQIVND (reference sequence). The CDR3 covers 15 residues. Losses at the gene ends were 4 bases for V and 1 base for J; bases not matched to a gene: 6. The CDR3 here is CASSKGQSGNTEAFF. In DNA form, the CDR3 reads TGTGCCAGTAGTAAGGGACAGAGCGGGAACACTGAAGCTTTCTTT.

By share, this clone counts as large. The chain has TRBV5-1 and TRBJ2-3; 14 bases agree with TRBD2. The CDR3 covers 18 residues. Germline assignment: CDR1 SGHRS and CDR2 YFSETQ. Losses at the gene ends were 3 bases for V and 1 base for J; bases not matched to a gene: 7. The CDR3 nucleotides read TGCGCCAGCAGCTCGGGGGGGACTAGCGGGAGCCGCACAGATACGCAGTATTTT. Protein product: CASSSGGTSGSRTDTQYF.

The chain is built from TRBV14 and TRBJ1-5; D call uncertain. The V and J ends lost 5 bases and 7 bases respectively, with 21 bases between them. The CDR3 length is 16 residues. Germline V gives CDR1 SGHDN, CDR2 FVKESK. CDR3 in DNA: TGTGCCAGCAGCTCGGCGAGGGTCAGTTCGGACCAGCCCCAGCATTTT. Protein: CASSSARVSSDQPQHF. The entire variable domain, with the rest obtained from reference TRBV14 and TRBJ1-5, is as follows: EAGVTQFPSHSVIEKGQTVTLRCDPISGHDNLYWYRRVMGKEIKFLLHFVKESKQDESGMPNNRFLAERTGGTYSTLKVQPAELEDSGVYFCASSSARVSSDQPQHFGDGTRLSIL.

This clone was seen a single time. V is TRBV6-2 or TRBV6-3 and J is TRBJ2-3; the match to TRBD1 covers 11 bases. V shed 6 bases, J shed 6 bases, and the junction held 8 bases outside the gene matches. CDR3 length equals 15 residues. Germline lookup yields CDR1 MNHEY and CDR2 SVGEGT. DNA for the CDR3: TGTGCCAGCAGCTCCTGGGACAGGGGGTTGGATACGCAGTATTTT. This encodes CASSSWDRGLDTQYF.

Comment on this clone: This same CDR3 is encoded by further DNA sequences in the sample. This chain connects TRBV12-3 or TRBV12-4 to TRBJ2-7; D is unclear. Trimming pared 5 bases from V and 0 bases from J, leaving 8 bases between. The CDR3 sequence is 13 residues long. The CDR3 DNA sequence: TGTGCCAGCAGTAGTTCGAGCTCCTACGAGCAGTACTTC. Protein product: CASSSSSSYEQYF.

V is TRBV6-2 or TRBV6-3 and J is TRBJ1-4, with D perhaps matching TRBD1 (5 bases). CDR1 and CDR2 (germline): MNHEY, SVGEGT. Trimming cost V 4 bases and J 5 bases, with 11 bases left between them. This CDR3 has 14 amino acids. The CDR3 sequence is CASSSRGGNEKLFF. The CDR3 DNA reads TGTGCCAGCAGTTCACGGGGGGGGAATGAAAAACTGTTTTTT.

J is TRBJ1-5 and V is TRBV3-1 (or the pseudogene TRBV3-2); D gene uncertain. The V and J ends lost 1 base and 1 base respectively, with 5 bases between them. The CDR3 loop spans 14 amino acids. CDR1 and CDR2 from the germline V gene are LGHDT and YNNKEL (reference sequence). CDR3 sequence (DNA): TGTGCCAGCAGCCAAGTGAGGAGCAATCAGCCCCAGCATTTT. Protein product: CASSQVRSNQPQHF.

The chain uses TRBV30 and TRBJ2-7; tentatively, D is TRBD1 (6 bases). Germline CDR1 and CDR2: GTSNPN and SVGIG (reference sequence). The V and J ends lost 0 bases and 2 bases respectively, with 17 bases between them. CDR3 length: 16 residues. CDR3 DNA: TGTGCCTGGAGTGTACTAGGAGGACAGATACCCTACGAGCAGTACTTC. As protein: CAWSVLGGQIPYEQYF.

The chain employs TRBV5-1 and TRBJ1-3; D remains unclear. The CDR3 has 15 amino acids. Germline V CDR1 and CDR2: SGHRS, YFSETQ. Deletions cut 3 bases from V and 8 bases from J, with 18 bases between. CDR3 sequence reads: CASSSGSSQRDTIYF. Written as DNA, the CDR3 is TGCGCCAGCAGCTCGGGGTCCTCCCAACGGGACACCATATATTTT.